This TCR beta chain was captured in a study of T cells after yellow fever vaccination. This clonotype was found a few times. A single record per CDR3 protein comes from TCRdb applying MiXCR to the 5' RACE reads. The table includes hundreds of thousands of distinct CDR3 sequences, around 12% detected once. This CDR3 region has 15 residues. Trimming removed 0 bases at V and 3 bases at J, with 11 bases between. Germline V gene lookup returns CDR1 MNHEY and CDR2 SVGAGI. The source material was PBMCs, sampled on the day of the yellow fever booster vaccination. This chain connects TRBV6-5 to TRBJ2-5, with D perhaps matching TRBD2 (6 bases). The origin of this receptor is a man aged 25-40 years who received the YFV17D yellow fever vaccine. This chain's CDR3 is CASSYSPGTEETQYF. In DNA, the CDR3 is TGTGCCAGCAGTTACTCTCCCGGGACTGAAGAGACCCAGTACTTC.